This T cell receptor beta chain was sequenced during a study of tissue T cells after allogeneic stem cell transplantation. Study findings and constraints: This small cohort was clinically heterogeneous, and sampling depth was a limitation. Tissue-detected TCR repertoire was only partly captured by blood and spleen T cells.

Note on this clone: Its antigen is unidentified. Gene labels here are mouse ones. Read sequence stops 1 residue before the CDR3 end, and the germline J gene provides the missing end.

Germline assignment: CDR1 NSQYPW and CDR2 LRSPGD (reference sequence). The CDR3 totals 13 residues. V was shortened by 5 bases and J by 0 bases, with 7 bases between the two germline ends. Assay: immunoSEQ multiplex PCR; the TCRdb copy retains only in-frame clones and omits some. The data hold 7,000 to 8,000 clones, with approximately 74% observed a single time. J is TRBJ1-1 and V is TRBV1; D is ambiguous. The receptor's source is a female BALB/c mouse in good health. The mice in this strain carry MHC haplotype H2-d. Sequenced material: blood. The sequenced CDR3 bases are TGCACCTGCAGTTCGGGAGCAAACACAGAAGTCTTC. Translation gives CTCSSGANTEVF. The full CDR3 reads CTCSSGANTEVFF.